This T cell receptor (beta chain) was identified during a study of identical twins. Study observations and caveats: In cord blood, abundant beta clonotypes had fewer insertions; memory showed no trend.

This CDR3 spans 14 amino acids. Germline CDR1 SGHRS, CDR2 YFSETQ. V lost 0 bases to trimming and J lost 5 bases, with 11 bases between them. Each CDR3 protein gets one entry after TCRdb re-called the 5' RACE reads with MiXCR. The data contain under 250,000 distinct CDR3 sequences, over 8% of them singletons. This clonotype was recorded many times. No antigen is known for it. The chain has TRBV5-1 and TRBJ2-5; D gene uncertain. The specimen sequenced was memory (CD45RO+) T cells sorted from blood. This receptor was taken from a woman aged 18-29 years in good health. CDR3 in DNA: TGCGCCAGCAGCTTGGTTCTTGGCCCTGAGACCCAGTACTTC. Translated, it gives CASSLVLGPETQYF.